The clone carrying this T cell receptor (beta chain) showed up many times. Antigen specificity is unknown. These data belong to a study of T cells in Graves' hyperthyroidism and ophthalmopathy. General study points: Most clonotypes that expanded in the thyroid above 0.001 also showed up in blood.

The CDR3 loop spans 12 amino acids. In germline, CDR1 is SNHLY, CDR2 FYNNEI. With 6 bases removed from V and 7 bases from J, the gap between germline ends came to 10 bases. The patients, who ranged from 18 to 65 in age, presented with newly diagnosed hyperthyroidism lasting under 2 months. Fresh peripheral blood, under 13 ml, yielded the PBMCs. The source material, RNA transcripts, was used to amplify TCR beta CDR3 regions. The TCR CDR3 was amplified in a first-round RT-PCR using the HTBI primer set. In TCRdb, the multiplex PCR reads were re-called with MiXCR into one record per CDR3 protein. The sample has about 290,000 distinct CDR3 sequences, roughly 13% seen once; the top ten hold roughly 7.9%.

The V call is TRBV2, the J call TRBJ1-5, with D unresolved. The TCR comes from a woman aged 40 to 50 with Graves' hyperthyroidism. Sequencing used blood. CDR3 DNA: TGTGCCAGCAGCGGAAGGGCCCAGCCCCAGCATTTT. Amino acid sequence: CASSGRAQPQHF.